The text below deals with one TCR beta chain. These data originate in a study of technical replicates of blood from a few donors. Between the trimmed V and J ends, which lost 2 bases and 3 bases, there was a span of 10 bases. CDR1 is SNHLY, CDR2 FYNNEI, per germline. CDR3 size: 14 residues. Generated by immunoSEQ multiplex PCR, the TCRdb table keeps only in-frame clones and is missing some. The sample lists tens of thousands of clones, about 96% seen once, with approximately 0.35% in the top ten. The sequenced material came from T cells isolated from PBMCs. The chain couples TRBV2 to TRBJ2-5; perhaps TRBD2 as D (5 bases). This clonotype originated in a human donor in good health. The CDR3 DNA follows: TGTGCCAGCAGTGAACGCAGCGGAGAAGAGACCCAGTACTTC. Its protein is CASSERSGEETQYF.